Each of the 3 T cell receptor beta chains below was sequenced from the same sample in a study of blood T cell repertoires in COVID-19. Repertoires were generated with immunoSEQ multiplex PCR, while TCRdb's copy carries only in-frame clones and drops some. This sample has about 63,000 clones, with roughly 78% found just once. Input material: peripheral blood. The receptors stem from a human donor in a cohort sampled during active COVID-19.

The chain employs TRBV5-4 and TRBJ2-7; 7 nucleotides agree with TRBD1. The ends lost 4 bases at V and 5 bases at J; junction bases unmatched: 12. The CDR3 loop spans 15 amino acids. The germline CDR1 and CDR2 sequences are SGHNT and YYREEE (reference sequence). The CDR3, as DNA: TGTGCCAGCAGCCCGCAGACAGGGCGTCACGACGAGCAGTACTTC. Its translation: CASSPQTGRHDEQYF.

The rearrangement uses TRBV6-5 and TRBJ2-7; the D gene is possibly TRBD2 (6 bases). The CDR3 sequence is 13 residues long. V was pared by 7 bases and J by 3 bases, with 13 bases between. Per germline, CDR1 MNHEY and CDR2 SVGAGI. The CDR3 coding sequence is TGTGCCAGCACCCGGGGACTGGGCTACGAGCAGTACTTC. Encoded protein: CASTRGLGYEQYF.

This clone was recorded a few times. V usage is TRBV10-2 and J usage is TRBJ2-7, with TRBD2 identical over 12 bases. This CDR3 region has 13 residues. CDR1 is WSHSY, CDR2 SAAADI, per germline. The ends lost 6 bases at V and 6 bases at J; junction bases unmatched: 3. CDR3 nucleotides: TGCGCCAGCAGCCTAGCGGGAGGGAGCGAGCAGTACTTC. This gives the protein CASSLAGGSEQYF.